The present T cell receptor (beta chain) was sequenced within a study of chemoradiotherapy in HPV16-positive cancers. CDR3 length: 18 amino acids. V gave up 2 bases and J gave up 2 bases; unmatched junction bases: 9. CDR1 MNHEY and CDR2 SMNVEV come from the germline V gene (reference sequence). Notes on the study in general: Only a couple of HPV16-positive patients supplied the functional HPV-specificity definition. Candidate HPV-specific clones and E7-related TCR motifs grew in tumor during treatment.

A remark on this clone: Its specificity is not known.

TCRdb's copy holds only in-frame clones and misses some; the assay was immunoSEQ multiplex PCR. The sample includes roughly 12,000 clones, about three fifths seen only once; the top ten take approximately 15%. Collection took place from a patient who underwent chemoradiotherapy. This chain joins TRBV27 and TRBJ1-5; 10 positions agree with TRBD1. The clonotype comes from a human donor with HPV-associated anogenital cancer. In DNA form, the CDR3 reads TGTGCCAGCAGTTTAGTTTTCGGGGGGACAGGGGGCAATCAGCCCCAGCATTTT. The encoded protein is CASSLVFGGTGGNQPQHF.